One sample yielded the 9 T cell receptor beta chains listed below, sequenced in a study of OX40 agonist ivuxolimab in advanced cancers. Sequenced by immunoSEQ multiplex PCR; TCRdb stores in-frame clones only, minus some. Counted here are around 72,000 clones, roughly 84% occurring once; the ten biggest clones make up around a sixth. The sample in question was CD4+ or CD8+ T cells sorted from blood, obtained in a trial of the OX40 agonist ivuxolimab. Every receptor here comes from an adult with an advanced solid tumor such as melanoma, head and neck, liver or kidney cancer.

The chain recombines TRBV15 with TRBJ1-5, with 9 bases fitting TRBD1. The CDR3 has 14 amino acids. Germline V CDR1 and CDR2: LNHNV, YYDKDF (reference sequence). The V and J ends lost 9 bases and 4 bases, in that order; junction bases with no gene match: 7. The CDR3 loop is CATRTGVGNQPQHF. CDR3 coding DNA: TGTGCCACAAGGACAGGGGTAGGGAATCAGCCCCAGCATTTT.

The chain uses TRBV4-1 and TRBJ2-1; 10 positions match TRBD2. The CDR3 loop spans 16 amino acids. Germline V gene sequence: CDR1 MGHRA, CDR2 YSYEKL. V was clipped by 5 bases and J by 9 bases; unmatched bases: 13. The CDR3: CASSYPQREGRGEQFF. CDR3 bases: TGCGCCAGCAGCTACCCCCAGCGGGAGGGCCGGGGTGAGCAGTTCTTC.

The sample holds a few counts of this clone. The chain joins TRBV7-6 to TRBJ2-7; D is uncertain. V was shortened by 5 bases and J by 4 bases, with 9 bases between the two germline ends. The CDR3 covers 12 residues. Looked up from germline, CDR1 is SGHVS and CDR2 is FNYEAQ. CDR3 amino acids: CASSPAPYEQYF. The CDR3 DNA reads TGTGCCAGCAGCCCAGCCCCTTACGAGCAGTACTTC.

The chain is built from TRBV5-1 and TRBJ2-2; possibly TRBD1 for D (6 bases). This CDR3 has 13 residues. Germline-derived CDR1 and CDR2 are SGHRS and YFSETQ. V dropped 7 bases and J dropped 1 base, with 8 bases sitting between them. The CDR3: CASGTMNTGELFF. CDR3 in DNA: TGCGCCAGCGGGACAATGAACACCGGGGAGCTGTTTTTT. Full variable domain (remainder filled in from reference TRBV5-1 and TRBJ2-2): KAGVTQTPRYLIKTRGQQVTLSCSPISGHRSVSWYQQTPGQGLQFLFEYFSETQRNKGNFPGRFSGRQFSNSRSEMNVSTLELGDSALYLCASGTMNTGELFFGEGSRLTVL.

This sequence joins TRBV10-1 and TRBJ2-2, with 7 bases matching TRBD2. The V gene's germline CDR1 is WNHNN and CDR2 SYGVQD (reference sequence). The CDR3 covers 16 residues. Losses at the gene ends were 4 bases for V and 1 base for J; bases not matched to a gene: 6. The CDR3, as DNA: TGCGCCAGCAGTGGGGGAGCGGGGCTGAACACCGGGGAGCTGTTTTTT. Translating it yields CASSGGAGLNTGELFF.

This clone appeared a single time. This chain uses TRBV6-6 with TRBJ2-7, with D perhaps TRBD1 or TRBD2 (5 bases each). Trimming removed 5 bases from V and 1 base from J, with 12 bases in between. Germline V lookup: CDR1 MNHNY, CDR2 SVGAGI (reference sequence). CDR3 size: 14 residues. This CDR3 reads CASSGDQTSYEQYF. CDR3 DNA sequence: TGTGCCAGCAGTGGGGACCAGACTTCCTACGAGCAGTACTTC.

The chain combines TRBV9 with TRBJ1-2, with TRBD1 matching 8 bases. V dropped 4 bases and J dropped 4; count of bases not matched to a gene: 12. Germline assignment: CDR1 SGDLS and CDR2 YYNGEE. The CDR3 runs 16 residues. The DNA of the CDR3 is TGTGCCAGCAGCACCTCGACAGGGGACGATTCCTATGGCTACACCTTC. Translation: CASSTSTGDDSYGYTF.

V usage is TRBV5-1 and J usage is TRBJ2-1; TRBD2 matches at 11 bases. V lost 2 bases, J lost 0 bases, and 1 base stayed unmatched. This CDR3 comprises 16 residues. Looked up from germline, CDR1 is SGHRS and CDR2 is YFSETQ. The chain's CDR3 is CASSFTSGSSYNEQFF. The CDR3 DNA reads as TGCGCCAGCAGCTTTACTAGCGGGAGCTCCTACAATGAGCAGTTCTTC.

The CDR3 sequence is CASGPRDRRGEQYF. CDR3 bases: TGTGCCAGCGGCCCCCGGGACAGACGAGGGGAGCAGTACTTC. The chain joins TRBV19 to TRBJ2-7, with 7 bases lining up with TRBD1. V lost 9 bases to trimming and J lost 7 bases; unmatched junction nucleotides: 15. CDR3 length equals 14 residues. Germline CDR1 and CDR2: LNHDA and SQIVND (reference sequence).